The 15 T cell receptor beta chains below come from one sample, sequenced in a study of cytomegalovirus exposure and HLA in healthy donors. Primers included in the PCR were 60 Vbeta and 13 Jbeta primers. Profiling relied on immunoSEQ multiplex PCR, and the TCRdb table lists in-frame clones only, not all of them. The sample data list about 140,000 clones. The sequencing input was PBMCs. These receptors were obtained from a middle-aged man in good health and CMV-seronegative.

The chain carries TRBV19 and TRBJ1-1; no definite D call. V was trimmed by 3 bases and J by 1 base, leaving 9 bases between them. The CDR3 consists of 14 residues. In germline, CDR1 is LNHDA, CDR2 SQIVND (reference sequence). This CDR3 reads CASSMGRKNTEAFF. CDR3 coding DNA: TGTGCCAGTAGTATGGGCAGGAAGAACACTGAAGCTTTCTTT.

The chain carries TRBV6-1 and TRBJ2-7; D possibly corresponds to TRBD2 (5 bases). The CDR3 is 12 residues long. V dropped 10 bases and J dropped 3 bases, with 13 bases sitting between them. Per germline, CDR1 MNHNS and CDR2 SASEGT. CDR3 in DNA: TGTGCCAAAAGCGGTGCCTACTACGAGCAGTACTTC. This gives the protein CAKSGAYYEQYF.

The chain links TRBV15 to TRBJ1-6; TRBD1 agrees at 9 bases. The V segment lost 1 base and the J segment 9 bases; nucleotides outside the gene matches: 1. CDR1 and CDR2 (germline): LNHNV, YYDKDF (reference sequence). The CDR3 sequence is 14 residues long. CDR3 bases: TGTGCCACCAGCAGAGGACAGGGGGGTTCACCCCTCCACTTT. Its protein product is CATSRGQGGSPLHF. Supplemented by reference TRBV15 and TRBJ1-6, the full variable domain reads DAMVIQNPRYQVTQFGKPVTLSCSQTLNHNVMYWYQQKSSQAPKLLFHYYDKDFNNEADTPDNFQSRRPNTSFCFLDIRSPGLGDTAMYLCATSRGQGGSPLHFGNGTRLTVT.

This chain links TRBV5-1 with TRBJ2-1, with 7 bases lining up with TRBD2. Germline V CDR1 and CDR2: SGHRS, YFSETQ. This CDR3 region has 14 residues. With 4 bases clipped from V and 3 bases from J, the junction kept 4 bases outside the gene matches. CDR3 DNA sequence: TGCGCCAGCAGCCCCCGGGACTACTACAATGAGCAGTTCTTC. This translates into CASSPRDYYNEQFF.

The chain has TRBV11-2 and TRBJ2-3; 8 bases fit TRBD2. The CDR3 has 16 residues. V shed 5 bases, J shed 4 bases, and the junction held 11 bases outside the gene matches. From germline, CDR1 is SGHAT and CDR2 FQNNGV. The chain's CDR3 is CASSPLAGGSPDTQYF. CDR3 sequence (DNA): TGTGCCAGCAGCCCCTTGGCGGGGGGCTCCCCAGATACGCAGTATTTT.

The V gene is TRBV5-1, the J gene TRBJ2-5, with TRBD2 as a possible D gene (6 bases). The V and J ends lost 0 bases and 3 bases respectively, with 9 bases between them. The germline CDR1 and CDR2 sequences are SGHRS and YFSETQ. The CDR3 is made up of 14 amino acids. Here the CDR3 reads CASSLGLAKETQYF. CDR3 nucleotides: TGCGCCAGCAGCTTGGGCCTAGCGAAAGAGACCCAGTACTTC.

J is TRBJ2-5 and V is TRBV1; the table's D call, TRBD2, was not checked against the DNA. TRBV1 is listed as a pseudogene. The CDR3 is 18 residues long. The CDR3 sequence: CTSSHKKERAGGRETQYF. As DNA, the CDR3 is TGCACCAGCAGCCACAAGAAGGAGAGAGCGGGGGGGCGGGAGACCCAGTACTTC.

As regards this clone: The sample holds other DNA sequences that translate to the same CDR3. V and J are TRBV29-1 and TRBJ2-6; 7 bases are shared with TRBD1. Germline CDR1 SQVTM, CDR2 ANQGSEA. The V gene end was trimmed by 4 bases and the J gene end by 0 bases; junction bases not matched to a gene: 3. This CDR3 comprises 15 residues. The DNA for the CDR3 is TGCAGCGTTGGAGGGACAGCCTCTGGGGCCAACGTCCTGACTTTC. This translates into CSVGGTASGANVLTF. The whole variable domain, filled in from reference TRBV29-1 and TRBJ2-6, reads SAVISQKPSRDICQRGTSLTIQCQVDSQVTMMFWYRQQPGQSLTLIATANQGSEATYESGFVIDKFPISRPNLTFSTLTVSNMSPEDSSIYLCSVGGTASGANVLTFGAGSRLTVL.

The chain combines TRBV19 with TRBJ1-1; a weak D match, TRBD1 (6 bases). The CDR3 covers 14 residues. V was trimmed by 4 bases and J by 1 base, leaving 10 bases between them. Germline V gene sequence: CDR1 LNHDA, CDR2 SQIVND (reference sequence). DNA of the CDR3: TGTGCCAGTAGTAGGGAACAGGGGAACACTGAAGCTTTCTTT. As protein: CASSREQGNTEAFF.

The CDR3 region is CASSRRDSSYEQYF. As DNA, the CDR3 is TGTGCCAGCAGCCGCCGGGACTCCTCCTACGAGCAGTACTTC. The chain couples TRBV6-6 to TRBJ2-7; a weak D match, TRBD2 (6 bases). V was pared by 6 bases and J by 0 bases, with 12 bases between. CDR1 and CDR2 from the germline V gene are MNHNY and SVGAGI (reference sequence). The CDR3 has 14 amino acids.

This CDR3 is CASSLARSDTQYF. Written as DNA, the CDR3 is TGTGCCAGCAGCTTAGCTCGGTCAGATACGCAGTATTTT. The chain carries TRBV7-6 and TRBJ2-3; D unresolved. Germline CDR1 reads SGHVS; CDR2 reads FNYEAQ. This CDR3 comprises 13 residues. Deletions cut 0 bases from V and 4 bases from J, with 5 bases between.

The chain joins TRBV4-3 to TRBJ2-3, with D possibly being TRBD2 (5 bases). Germline V gene lookup returns CDR1 LGHNA and CDR2 YSLEER. This CDR3 contains 16 residues. V lost 1 base and J 3 bases, leaving 14 bases between the germline ends. The CDR3 DNA is TGCGCCAGCAGCCAAGGGGCGCGGGTTTTAACAGATACGCAGTATTTT. This encodes CASSQGARVLTDTQYF.

The gene calls are TRBV29-1 and TRBJ1-1; no clear D. V lost 0 bases to trimming and J lost 4 bases, with 15 bases between them. The CDR3 covers 15 residues. The germline CDR1 and CDR2 sequences are SQVTM and ANQGSEA. CDR3 coding DNA: TGCAGCGTTGAAGATTATAAGGAGGGCGGCACTGAAGCTTTCTTT. Encoded protein: CSVEDYKEGGTEAFF.

The gene calls are TRBV7-2 and TRBJ1-4; the D is unclear. From germline, CDR1 is SGHTA and CDR2 FQGNSA. V was trimmed by 3 bases and J by 8 bases, leaving 13 bases between them. The CDR3 contains 14 residues. This chain's CDR3 is CASSFFGLEEKLFF. CDR3 bases: TGTGCCAGCAGCTTCTTCGGTTTGGAGGAAAAACTGTTTTTT.

The rearrangement uses TRBV11-1 and TRBJ2-5, with 11 bases aligning to TRBD1. V shed 9 bases and J 4 bases; nucleotides not matched to a gene: 10. CDR3 length: 15 amino acids. CDR1 and CDR2 from the germline V gene are SGHAT and FQDESV (reference sequence). CDR3 coding DNA: TGTGCCAGTGCCATCCGGACAGGGGGCGGAGAGACCCAGTACTTC. It yields the protein CASAIRTGGGETQYF.